The next 31 T cell receptor beta chains were all read from a single sample in a study of T cell responses to AZD1222 COVID-19 vaccine (dated by TCRdb to the early 2020s). Libraries were made using the immunoSEQ multiplex PCR assay. The clones in this table, taken by TCRdb from immuneACCESS, are in-frame only. Not every clone is retained; where verified, under half of the shortfall comes from an unresolved V gene, and the cause of the rest is unknown. In all, the sample holds 180,000 or so clones, and 85% to 95% of those were seen once. About 0.64% of the sample belongs to the ten largest clones. What the time point label conveys for this sample: baseline before first vaccination. The specimen comprised peripheral blood, sampled on day 0 of AZD1222 vaccination. These receptors all come from an adult in good health.

The rearrangement uses TRBV19 and TRBJ1-5; no definite D call. The CDR3 has 15 amino acids. Germline lookup yields CDR1 LNHDA and CDR2 SQIVND (reference sequence). Trimming took 6 bases from V and 1 from J, leaving 13 bases between them. CDR3 sequence reads: CASRTTPNSNQPQHF. CDR3 in DNA: TGTGCCAGTAGAACTACACCCAACAGCAATCAGCCCCAGCATTTT.

This clone was found once. The chain carries TRBV12-3 or TRBV12-4 and TRBJ1-1, with D tentatively TRBD1 (5 bases). This CDR3 comprises 13 residues. The V and J ends lost 5 bases and 8 bases respectively, with 15 bases between them. CDR3 in DNA: TGTGCCAGCAGTCCGAGGACATACCCGGAAGCTTTCTTT. It is translated as CASSPRTYPEAFF.

The chain uses TRBV19 and TRBJ1-2; TRBD1 might be the D (5 bases). This CDR3 has 12 residues. CDR1 LNHDA and CDR2 SQIVND come from the germline V gene (reference sequence). The germline V and J ends were trimmed by 6 bases and 5 bases, with 10 bases remaining between them. This CDR3 is CASSDSPYGYTF. The CDR3 coding sequence is TGTGCCAGTAGCGACAGCCCATATGGCTACACCTTC.

V usage is TRBV7-8 and J usage is TRBJ1-3; tentatively, D is TRBD1 (6 bases). Germline V gene lookup returns CDR1 SGHVS and CDR2 FQNEAQ. Trimming removed 0 bases from V and 3 bases from J, with 15 bases in between. This CDR3 is built from 17 residues. CDR3 coding DNA: TGTGCCAGCAGCTTAGCGAGTGGGACAACACGTGGAAACACCATATATTTT. This codes for CASSLASGTTRGNTIYF.

Within the sample, this clone is medium-sized. The rearrangement uses TRBV6-4 and TRBJ2-3, with 7 nucleotides matching TRBD2. Germline V CDR1 and CDR2: MRHNA, SNTAGT. V shed 6 bases, J shed 1 base, and the junction held 4 bases outside the gene matches. The CDR3 sequence is 14 residues long. CDR3 sequence: CASSPRGGTDTQYF. The DNA for the CDR3 is TGTGCCAGCAGCCCTCGGGGGGGCACAGATACGCAGTATTTT.

The chain employs TRBV28 and TRBJ2-2; no clear D. V was cut by 7 bases and J by 1 base, with 7 bases left in between. Per germline, CDR1 MDHEN and CDR2 SYDVKM. This CDR3 has 13 residues. The CDR3 nucleotides are TGTGCCAGCACAGCCCAGAACACCGGGGAGCTGTTTTTT. Protein: CASTAQNTGELFF.

The chain links TRBV6-5 to TRBJ1-6; D gene ambiguous. The V and J ends lost 6 bases and 10 bases respectively, with 16 bases between them. CDR3 size: 14 residues. Germline V gene sequence: CDR1 MNHEY, CDR2 SVGAGI. The CDR3 loop is CASSPRVRSSPLHF. CDR3 nucleotides: TGTGCCAGCAGCCCCAGAGTCCGGAGCTCACCCCTCCACTTT.

The gene calls are TRBV9 and TRBJ1-2; 12 positions match TRBD1. Germline CDR1 is SGDLS and CDR2 is YYNGEE. Trimming removed 3 bases from V and 8 bases from J; junction bases left unmatched: 5. The CDR3 totals 14 residues. This CDR3 reads CASSAGQGARGYTF. The CDR3, as DNA: TGTGCCAGCAGCGCGGGACAGGGGGCGAGGGGCTACACCTTC.

The chain is built from TRBV11-2 and TRBJ2-5; either TRBD1 or TRBD2 may supply D (5 bases each). Germline V gene lookup returns CDR1 SGHAT and CDR2 FQNNGV. This CDR3 has 19 amino acids. The V end lost 5 bases, the J end lost 1 base, and 26 bases lay between the germline ends. CDR3 DNA sequence: TGTGCCAGCAGCCTATTTAAAGAGAGGGCAGGGCGACTCCAAGAGACCCAGTACTTC. This sequence encodes CASSLFKERAGRLQETQYF.

The chain employs TRBV6-5 and TRBJ2-7; the D is unclear. The CDR3 extends over 11 amino acids. V lost 6 bases and J 10 bases, leaving 13 bases between the germline ends. Germline lookup yields CDR1 MNHEY and CDR2 SVGAGI. The CDR3 reads CASSPQQSQYF. The CDR3 DNA is TGTGCCAGCAGCCCACAGCAATCTCAGTACTTC.

The chain links TRBV6-4 to TRBJ2-7; D is undetermined. The CDR3 contains 13 residues. Trimming removed 2 bases at V and 6 bases at J, with 11 bases between. From germline, CDR1 is MRHNA and CDR2 SNTAGT. CDR3 nucleotide sequence: TGTGCCAGCAGTGACCGCGAGGATTCCGAGCAGTACTTC. Amino acid sequence: CASSDREDSEQYF.

The rearrangement uses TRBV4-1 and TRBJ2-1; no definite D call. V was clipped by 3 bases and J by 4 bases, with 7 bases between them. The CDR3 runs 13 residues. Per the germline V gene, CDR1 is MGHRA and CDR2 is YSYEKL. The DNA of the CDR3 is TGCGCCAGCAGCCATCCTGGTTACAATGAGCAGTTCTTC. Translated, it gives CASSHPGYNEQFF.

This chain joins TRBV28 and TRBJ2-5, with 15 bases identical to TRBD2. Germline V gives CDR1 MDHEN, CDR2 SYDVKM. CDR3 size: 16 residues. Trimming removed 5 bases from V and 5 bases from J; junction bases left unmatched: 6. This CDR3 reads CASSPGLAGGRETQYF. CDR3 nucleotide sequence: TGTGCCAGCAGTCCGGGACTAGCGGGAGGAAGGGAGACCCAGTACTTC.

As regards this clone: Germline is not matched at one junction end, which may reflect a read error. The chain carries TRBV5-6 and TRBJ2-1; maybe TRBD2 (6 bases). This CDR3 is built from 15 residues. The germline gives CDR1 SGHDT, CDR2 YYEEEE. The CDR3: CASSLGDFPYNEQFF. The CDR3 DNA reads TGTGCCAGCAGCTTGGGGGACTTCCCCTATAATGAGCAGTTCTTC.

The chain uses TRBV6-1 and TRBJ1-3; 7 bases match TRBD1. V gave up 3 bases and J gave up 4 bases; unmatched junction bases: 9. The V gene's germline CDR1 is MNHNS and CDR2 SASEGT. This CDR3 region has 16 residues. The CDR3, as DNA: TGTGCCAGCAGTGAGTTATTCCGGACAGGCGGAAACACCATATATTTT. This translates into CASSELFRTGGNTIYF.

V and J are TRBV5-4 and TRBJ2-3; 9 bases align to TRBD2. Trimming took 4 bases from V and 6 from J; bases not matched to a gene: 12. Germline V CDR1 and CDR2: SGHNT, YYREEE (reference sequence). The CDR3 contains 16 residues. This chain's CDR3 is CASSDPIAGADDTQYF. The CDR3 nucleotides read TGTGCCAGCAGCGACCCTATAGCGGGAGCGGATGATACGCAGTATTTT.

This chain joins TRBV5-4 and TRBJ1-1; D not certain. This CDR3 comprises 12 residues. The germline V and J ends were trimmed by 0 bases and 10 bases, with 10 bases remaining between them. Germline CDR1 reads SGHNT; CDR2 reads YYREEE (reference sequence). The CDR3 loop is CASSLADELAFF. The CDR3 DNA is TGTGCCAGCAGCTTGGCCGATGAGCTAGCTTTCTTT.

This sequence joins TRBV3-1 (or the pseudogene TRBV3-2) and TRBJ1-2; D might be TRBD1 (5 bases). The CDR3 runs 12 residues. The germline gives CDR1 LGHDT, CDR2 YNNKEL (reference sequence). Trimming cost V 2 bases and J 13 bases, with 14 bases left between them. CDR3 in amino acids: CASSQKGRRGTF. CDR3 DNA: TGTGCCAGCAGCCAAAAGGGCCGGAGGGGCACCTTC.

The CDR3 DNA reads TGTGCCAGCAGCGTAGGGACAGCCAAAAACATTCAGTACTTC. The encoded protein is CASSVGTAKNIQYF. This sequence joins TRBV7-8 and TRBJ2-4; D may match TRBD1 or TRBD2 (5 bases each). V shed 5 bases and J shed 0 bases, with 8 bases lying between them. Germline values: CDR1 SGHVS, CDR2 FQNEAQ. The CDR3 spans 14 residues.

This clone occurred once. The CDR3 loop is CASRKNAGGPVGELFF. The CDR3 coding sequence is TGTGCCAGCAGAAAGAACGCGGGAGGGCCGGTCGGGGAGCTGTTTTTT. The V call is TRBV7-9, the J call TRBJ2-2, with 9 bases that match TRBD2. Per germline, CDR1 SEHNR and CDR2 FQNEAQ (reference sequence). Unmatched junction bases numbered 12, after V lost 6 bases and J lost 7 bases. The CDR3 consists of 16 residues.

The rearrangement joins TRBV7-8 to TRBJ2-7; 7 bases agree with TRBD1. The CDR3 has 16 residues. J lost 2 bases, V lost 3 bases, and 10 bases had no gene match. Germline-derived CDR1 and CDR2 are SGHVS and FQNEAQ. The CDR3 protein is CASSFSTGQTAYEQYF. The CDR3 region has the DNA TGTGCCAGCAGCTTCTCGACAGGGCAAACAGCCTACGAGCAGTACTTC.

This chain links TRBV5-4 with TRBJ2-7, with TRBD2 matching 14 bases. Germline CDR1 SGHNT, CDR2 YYREEE (reference sequence). The length of the CDR3 is 16 residues. J was trimmed by 4 bases and V by 2 bases; bases with no gene match: 5. CDR3 DNA: TGTGCCAGCAGCTTCGGGACTAGCGGGAGTCTGTACGAGCAGTACTTC. Translation: CASSFGTSGSLYEQYF. The whole variable domain, remainder taken from reference TRBV5-4 and TRBJ2-7, is ETGVTQSPTHLIKTRGQQVTLRCSSQSGHNTVSWYQQALGQGPQFIFQYYREEENGRGNFPPRFSGLQFPNYSSELNVNALELDDSALYLCASSFGTSGSLYEQYFGPGTRLTVT.

The chain links TRBV6-1 to TRBJ2-2, with a weak D call TRBD2 (6 bases). This CDR3 is built from 17 residues. V was trimmed by 3 bases and J by 5 bases, leaving 19 bases between them. Germline loops: CDR1 MNHNS, CDR2 SASEGT. CDR3 loop: CASSEPRRRARTGELFF. In DNA, the CDR3 is TGTGCCAGCAGTGAGCCCCGGCGGAGGGCGCGTACCGGGGAGCTGTTTTTT.

The CDR3 spells CASGGGTNEQFF. In DNA, the CDR3 is TGTGCCAGCGGCGGGGGGACGAATGAGCAGTTCTTC. The chain is built from TRBV18 and TRBJ2-1; 8 bases are shared with TRBD2. CDR1 is KGHSH, CDR2 LQKENI, per germline. V shed 8 bases, J shed 7 bases, and the junction held 4 bases outside the gene matches. This CDR3 is built from 12 residues.

This chain joins TRBV23-1 and TRBJ1-5; D remains ambiguous. TRBV23-1 is an ORF for which the function is uncertain. CDR3 size: 14 residues. The germline V and J ends were trimmed by 0 bases and 6 bases, with 9 bases remaining between them. The CDR3 DNA follows: TGCGCCAGCAGTCAATCCCGGGGAAGTCAGCCCCAGCATTTT. It encodes CASSQSRGSQPQHF.

The chain combines TRBV7-9 with TRBJ2-7, with 7 nucleotides matching TRBD1. This CDR3 has 13 residues. Per the germline V gene, CDR1 is SEHNR and CDR2 is FQNEAQ (reference sequence). The J segment lost 3 bases and the V segment lost 7 bases, leaving 6 bases of the junction unmatched. This chain's CDR3 is CASTPRDSYEQYF. The CDR3 DNA reads as TGTGCCAGCACCCCCAGGGACAGCTACGAGCAGTACTTC.

In nucleotides, the CDR3 is TGTGCCAGCAGCCAAGGGGGAGGTAATGAAGCTTTCTTT. This sequence encodes CASSQGGGNEAFF. The gene calls are TRBV3-1 (or the pseudogene TRBV3-2) and TRBJ1-1; D gene uncertain. The CDR3 has 13 amino acids. Germline CDR1 and CDR2: LGHDT and YNNKEL (reference sequence). The V end was cut by 1 base, the J end by 7 bases, with 10 bases between.

The CDR3 here is CASSSREGLTDTQYF. The CDR3 bases are TGTGCCAGCAGTTCCCGGGAGGGATTGACAGATACGCAGTATTTT. The chain has TRBV27 and TRBJ2-3, with TRBD2 matching over 8 bases. The CDR3 contains 15 residues. The ends lost 4 bases at V and 3 bases at J; junction bases unmatched: 6. From germline, CDR1 is MNHEY and CDR2 SMNVEV (reference sequence).

This chain's CDR3 is CAWSVFIRLDGYTF. CDR3 in DNA: TGTGCCTGGAGTGTTTTTATACGATTGGATGGCTACACCTTC. The V call is TRBV30, the J call TRBJ1-2; no reliable D call. Germline V gene lookup returns CDR1 GTSNPN and CDR2 SVGIG (reference sequence). V lost 0 bases to trimming and J lost 6 bases, with 14 bases between them. The CDR3 length is 14 residues.

The chain is built from TRBV11-2 and TRBJ1-5; D remains unclear. The CDR3 covers 13 residues. CDR1 SGHAT and CDR2 FQNNGV come from the germline V gene. Trimming shortened V by 1 base and J by 7 bases, and 8 bases separated the two germline ends. The CDR3 sequence: CASSLGLGQPQHF. The CDR3 bases are TGTGCCAGCAGCTTAGGGTTGGGGCAGCCCCAGCATTTT. Looking up the rest from reference TRBV11-2 and TRBJ1-5 gives the full variable domain: EAGVAQSPRYKIIEKRQSVAFWCNPISGHATLYWYQQILGQGPKLLIQFQNNGVVDDSQLPKDRFSAERLKGVDSTLKIQPAKLEDSAVYLCASSLGLGQPQHFGDGTRLSIL.

This chain joins TRBV7-2 and TRBJ1-5, with 9 bases matching TRBD1. Germline V lookup: CDR1 SGHTA, CDR2 FQGNSA. The CDR3 consists of 14 residues. V lost 4 bases, J lost 4 bases, and 2 bases stayed unmatched. The CDR3 bases are TGTGCCAGCAGCTGGACAGGGGAAAATCAGCCCCAGCATTTT. Its protein is CASSWTGENQPQHF.